One T cell receptor beta chain is described in this entry. Antigen specificity is unknown. Possible read error: a much larger clone is one base away. The data originate from a study of tumor and adjacent non-tumor tissue in lung cancer. General observations from the study: Higher tumor TCR diversity was associated with shorter survival. Tumor repertoires had a smaller top 100 clone share than normal lung.

TCRbeta libraries were built with three rounds of nested PCR, modified from ARM-PCR. TCRdb re-called the multiplex PCR reads with MiXCR, one entry per CDR3 protein. The sample holds 75,000 to 95,000 distinct CDR3 sequences, under 80% seen once. Germline V gene data show CDR1 as GTSNPN and CDR2 as SVGIG (reference sequence). The CDR3 covers 13 residues. Deletions cut 5 bases from V and 7 bases from J, with 18 bases between. This sample's RNA came from whole unsorted tissue. This non-tumor lung sample came from over 3 cm beyond the tumor edge. This receptor was taken from a woman aged 45 to 65 with non-small cell lung cancer. Sequences were obtained from distant non-tumor lung tissue. The chain couples TRBV30 to TRBJ2-7; D possibly uses TRBD1 or TRBD2 (5 bases each). The CDR3 region has the DNA TGTGCCTGGGCTTGGGACCTTTCGGGAGAGCAGTACTTC. This sequence encodes CAWAWDLSGEQYF.